This record concerns one T cell receptor (beta chain) sequence. This sample was included in a study of blood T cell repertoires in COVID-19. Turning to the study itself: Whether acute or convalescent, the COVID-19 samples came from the United States, Italy and Spain. The analysed material was cDNA or gDNA that came from T cells, B-cell-depleted T cells, or PBMCs.

In the authors' methods: From reference gene primer amplification, estimates of nucleated cell counts were derived. Method: immunoSEQ multiplex PCR; TCRdb's copy keeps in-frame clones and lacks some. V, J and clone size are those of that table, while D and trimming were read from the DNA. In the table there are roughly 120,000 clones, 76% of which are singletons. The sequenced sample was peripheral blood. The clonotype comes from a woman older than 75 with acute or convalescent COVID-19.

CDR3 in DNA: TGTGCCAGCAGCACACCACAGGGGGCTAACTACGAGCAGTACTTC. It is translated as CASSTPQGANYEQYF. The chain joins TRBV5-4 to TRBJ2-7, with 9 bases lining up with TRBD1. Germline CDR1 is SGHNT and CDR2 is YYREEE (reference sequence). The CDR3 has 15 amino acids. The V segment lost 4 bases and the J segment 3 bases; nucleotides outside the gene matches: 8.